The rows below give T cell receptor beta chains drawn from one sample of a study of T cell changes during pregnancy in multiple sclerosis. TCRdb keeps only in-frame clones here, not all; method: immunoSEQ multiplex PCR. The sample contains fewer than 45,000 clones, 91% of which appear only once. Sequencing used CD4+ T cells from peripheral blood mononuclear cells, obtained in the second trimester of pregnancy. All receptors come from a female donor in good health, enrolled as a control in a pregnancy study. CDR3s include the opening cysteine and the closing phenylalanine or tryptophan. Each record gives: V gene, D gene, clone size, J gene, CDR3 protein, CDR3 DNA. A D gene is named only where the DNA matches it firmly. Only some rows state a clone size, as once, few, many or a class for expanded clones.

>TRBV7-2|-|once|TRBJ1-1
CASSFWPGNTEAFF
TGTGCCAGCAGCTTTTGGCCAGGGAACACTGAAGCTTTCTTT
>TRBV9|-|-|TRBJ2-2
CASSVVGLQNTGELFF
TGTGCCAGCAGCGTAGTGGGACTCCAGAACACCGGGGAGCTGTTTTTT
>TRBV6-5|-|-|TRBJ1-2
CASSYGGNYGYTF
TGTGCCAGCAGTTACGGCGGGAATTATGGCTACACCTTC
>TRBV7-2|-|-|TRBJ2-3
CASSPDWFRTDTQYF
TGTGCCAGCAGCCCCGACTGGTTCCGGACAGATACGCAGTATTTT
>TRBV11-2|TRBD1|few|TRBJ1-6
CASSLTGTDSPLHF
TGTGCCAGCAGCTTAACCGGGACAGATTCACCCCTCCACTTT
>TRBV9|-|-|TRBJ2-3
CASSVGGPTDTQYF
TGTGCCAGCAGCGTAGGGGGGCCCACAGATACGCAGTATTTT
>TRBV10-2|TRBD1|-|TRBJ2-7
CASLNPGQSYEQYF
TGCGCCAGCCTGAACCCGGGACAGTCCTACGAGCAGTACTTC
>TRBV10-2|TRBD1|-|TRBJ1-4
CASSRRTGGEKLFF
TGCGCCAGCAGCCGGCGGACAGGTGGGGAAAAACTGTTTTTT
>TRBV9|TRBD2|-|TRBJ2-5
CASSVAGGRQETQYF
TGTGCCAGCAGCGTAGCGGGGGGGCGCCAAGAGACCCAGTACTTC
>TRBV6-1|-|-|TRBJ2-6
CASSEDGVSVSGANVLTF
TGTGCCAGCAGTGAAGACGGGGTGAGTGTCTCTGGGGCCAACGTCCTGACTTTC
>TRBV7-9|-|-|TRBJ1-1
CASSAVAGLNTEAFF
TGTGCCAGCAGCGCGGTGGCGGGGCTGAACACTGAAGCTTTCTTT
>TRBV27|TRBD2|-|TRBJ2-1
CASSLFTSGYSYNEQFF
TGTGCCAGCAGTTTGTTCACTAGCGGGTATTCCTACAATGAGCAGTTCTTC
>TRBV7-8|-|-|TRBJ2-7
CASSPRDTPSYEQYF
TGTGCCAGCAGCCCCAGGGACACCCCCTCCTACGAGCAGTACTTC
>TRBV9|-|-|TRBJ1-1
CASSVDPLGGGTEAFF
TGTGCCAGCAGCGTAGACCCCTTGGGGGGGGGCACTGAAGCTTTCTTT
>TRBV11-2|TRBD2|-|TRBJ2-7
CASSLEGDWRGGNYEQYF
TGTGCCAGCAGCTTAGAAGGGGACTGGCGGGGGGGAAACTACGAGCAGTACTTC
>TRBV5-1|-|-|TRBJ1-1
CASSLEGGGAFF
TGCGCCAGCAGCTTGGAGGGAGGTGGAGCTTTCTTT